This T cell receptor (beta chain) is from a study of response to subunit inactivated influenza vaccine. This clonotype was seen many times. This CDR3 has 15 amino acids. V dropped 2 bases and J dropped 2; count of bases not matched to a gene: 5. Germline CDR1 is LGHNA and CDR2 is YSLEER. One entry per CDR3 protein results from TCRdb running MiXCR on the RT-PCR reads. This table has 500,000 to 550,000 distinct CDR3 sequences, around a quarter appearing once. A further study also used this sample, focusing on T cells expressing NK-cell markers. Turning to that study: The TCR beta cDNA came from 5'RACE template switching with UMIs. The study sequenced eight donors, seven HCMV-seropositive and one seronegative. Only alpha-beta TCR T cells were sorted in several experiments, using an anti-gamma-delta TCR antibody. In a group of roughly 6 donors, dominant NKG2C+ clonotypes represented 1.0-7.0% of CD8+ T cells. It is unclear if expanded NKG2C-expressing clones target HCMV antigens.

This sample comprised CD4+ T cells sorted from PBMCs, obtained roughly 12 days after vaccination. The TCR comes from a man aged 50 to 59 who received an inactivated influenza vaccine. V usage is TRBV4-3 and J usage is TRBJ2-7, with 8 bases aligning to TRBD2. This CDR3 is CASSQQYGGAYEQYF. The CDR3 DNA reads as TGCGCCAGCAGCCAACAATACGGGGGGGCCTACGAGCAGTACTTC.